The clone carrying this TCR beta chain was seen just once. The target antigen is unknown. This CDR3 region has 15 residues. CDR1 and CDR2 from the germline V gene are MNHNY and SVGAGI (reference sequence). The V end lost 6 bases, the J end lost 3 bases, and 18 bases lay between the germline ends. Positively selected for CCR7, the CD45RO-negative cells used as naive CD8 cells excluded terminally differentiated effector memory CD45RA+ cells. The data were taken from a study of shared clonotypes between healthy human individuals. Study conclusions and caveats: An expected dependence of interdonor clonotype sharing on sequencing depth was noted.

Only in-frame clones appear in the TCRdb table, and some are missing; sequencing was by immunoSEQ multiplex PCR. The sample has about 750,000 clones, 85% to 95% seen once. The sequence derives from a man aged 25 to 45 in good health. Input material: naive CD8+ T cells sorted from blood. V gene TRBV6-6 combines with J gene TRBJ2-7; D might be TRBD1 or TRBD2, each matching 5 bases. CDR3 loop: CASSPGTATFYEQYF. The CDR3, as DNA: TGTGCCAGCAGCCCGGGGACCGCTACCTTCTACGAGCAGTACTTC.